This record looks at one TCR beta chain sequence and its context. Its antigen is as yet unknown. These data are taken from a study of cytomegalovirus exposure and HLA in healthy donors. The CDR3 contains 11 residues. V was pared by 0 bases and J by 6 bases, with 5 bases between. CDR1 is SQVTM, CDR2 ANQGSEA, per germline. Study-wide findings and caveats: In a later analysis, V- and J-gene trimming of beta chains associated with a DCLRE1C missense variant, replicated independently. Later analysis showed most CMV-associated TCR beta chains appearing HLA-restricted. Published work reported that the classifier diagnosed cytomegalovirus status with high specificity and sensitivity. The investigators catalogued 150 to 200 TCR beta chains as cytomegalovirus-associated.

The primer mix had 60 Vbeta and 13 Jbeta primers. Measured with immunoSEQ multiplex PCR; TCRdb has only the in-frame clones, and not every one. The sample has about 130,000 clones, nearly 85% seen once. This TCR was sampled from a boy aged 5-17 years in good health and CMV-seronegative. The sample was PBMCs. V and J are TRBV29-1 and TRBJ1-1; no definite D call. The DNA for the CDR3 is TGCAGCGTTGAAGATCGGTCTGAAGCTTTCTTT. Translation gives CSVEDRSEAFF.